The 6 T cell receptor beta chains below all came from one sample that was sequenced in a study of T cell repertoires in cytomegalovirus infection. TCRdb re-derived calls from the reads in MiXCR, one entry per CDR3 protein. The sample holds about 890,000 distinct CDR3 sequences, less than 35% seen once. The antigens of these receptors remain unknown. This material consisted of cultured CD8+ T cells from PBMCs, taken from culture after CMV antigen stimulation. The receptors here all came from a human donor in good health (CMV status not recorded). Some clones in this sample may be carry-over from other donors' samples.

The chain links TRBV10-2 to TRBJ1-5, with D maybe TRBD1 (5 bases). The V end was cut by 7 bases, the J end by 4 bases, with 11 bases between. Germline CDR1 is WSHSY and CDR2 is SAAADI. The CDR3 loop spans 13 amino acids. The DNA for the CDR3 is TGCGCCAGCACCATGACAGCAAATCAGCCCCAGCATTTT. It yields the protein CASTMTANQPQHF.

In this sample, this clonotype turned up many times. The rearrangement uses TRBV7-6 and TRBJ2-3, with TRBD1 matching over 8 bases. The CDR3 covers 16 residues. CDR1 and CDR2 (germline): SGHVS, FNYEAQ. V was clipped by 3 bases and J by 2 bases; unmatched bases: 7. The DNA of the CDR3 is TGTGCCAGCAGCTTTACAGGGGGAGCAGACACAGATACGCAGTATTTT. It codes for CASSFTGGADTDTQYF.

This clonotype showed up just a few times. The CDR3 protein is CASSTGDVSYNEQFF. CDR3 DNA: TGTGCCAGCAGTACAGGGGACGTCTCCTACAATGAGCAGTTCTTC. V and J are TRBV11-2 and TRBJ2-1; TRBD1 matches 7 bases. Trimming cost V 6 bases and J 0 bases; bases outside gene matches: 5. The CDR3 consists of 15 residues. The germline V gene encodes CDR1 SGHAT and CDR2 FQNNGV.

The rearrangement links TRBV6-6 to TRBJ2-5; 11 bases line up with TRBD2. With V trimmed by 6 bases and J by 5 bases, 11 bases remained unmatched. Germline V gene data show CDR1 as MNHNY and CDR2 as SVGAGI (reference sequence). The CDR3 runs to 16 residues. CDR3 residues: CASRKLAGAIRETQYF. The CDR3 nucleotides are TGTGCCAGCAGAAAACTAGCGGGGGCTATAAGGGAGACCCAGTACTTC.

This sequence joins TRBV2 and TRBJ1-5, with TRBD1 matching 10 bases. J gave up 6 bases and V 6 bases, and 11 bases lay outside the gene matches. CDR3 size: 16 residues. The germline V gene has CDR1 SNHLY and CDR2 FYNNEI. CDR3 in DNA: TGTGCCAGCAGGCCCACGGGACAGGGGAGCGGTCAGCCCCAGCATTTT. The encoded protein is CASRPTGQGSGQPQHF. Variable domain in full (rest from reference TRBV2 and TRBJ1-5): EPEVTQTPSHQVTQMGQEVILRCVPISNHLYFYWYRQILGQKVEFLVSFYNNEISEKSEIFDDQFSVERPDGSNFTLKIRSTKLEDSAMYFCASRPTGQGSGQPQHFGDGTRLSIL.

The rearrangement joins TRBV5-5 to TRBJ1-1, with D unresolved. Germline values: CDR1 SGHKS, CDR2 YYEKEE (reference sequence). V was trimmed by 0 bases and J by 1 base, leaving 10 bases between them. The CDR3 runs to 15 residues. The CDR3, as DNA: TGTGCCAGCAGCTTGGGGCCGCTCGCGAACACTGAAGCTTTCTTT. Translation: CASSLGPLANTEAFF. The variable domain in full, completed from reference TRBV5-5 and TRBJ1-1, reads DAGVTQSPTHLIKTRGQQVTLRCSPISGHKSVSWYQQVLGQGPQFIFQYYEKEERGRGNFPDRFSARQFPNYSSELNVNALLLGDSALYLCASSLGPLANTEAFFGQGTRLTVV.